A single sample is the source of the 3 T cell receptor beta chains below, sequenced in a study of blood T cell repertoires in COVID-19 (dated by TCRdb to the early 2020s). Libraries were made using the immunoSEQ multiplex PCR assay. TCRdb re-hosts the immuneACCESS table, in-frame sequences only. Its copies lack some clones; in the studies checked, an unresolved V gene accounts for under half of them, and the cause for the rest is not known. The table for this sample lists approximately 260,000 clones; 85% to 90% of them were counted only once. Around 3.6% of the sample is taken by the ten largest. What was sequenced was peripheral blood. The receptor source for this set is a man between 18 and 29 years old with active or convalescent COVID-19.

This clone came up a few times. The rearrangement uses TRBV7-6 and TRBJ2-3; D is undetermined. Deletions cut 4 bases from V and 7 bases from J, with 9 bases between. This CDR3 is built from 12 residues. Germline CDR1 reads SGHVS; CDR2 reads FNYEAQ. This chain's CDR3 is CASSSSGNTQYF. Here the CDR3 DNA reads TGTGCCAGCAGCTCTAGTGGAAATACGCAGTATTTT. The full variable domain, rest sourced from reference TRBV7-6 and TRBJ2-3, is GAGVSQSPRYKVTKRGQDVALRCDPISGHVSLYWYRQALGQGPEFLTYFNYEAQQDKSGLPNDRFSAERPEGSISTLTIQRTEQRDSAMYRCASSSSGNTQYFGPGTRLTVL.

The chain links TRBV19 to TRBJ2-5; D remains unclear. The CDR3 is 12 residues long. Between the trimmed V and J ends, which lost 5 bases and 5 bases, there was a span of 9 bases. The V gene's germline CDR1 is LNHDA and CDR2 SQIVND (reference sequence). The CDR3 sequence: CASSSSLETQYF. The CDR3 coding sequence is TGTGCCAGTAGTTCGTCGTTGGAGACCCAGTACTTC. The variable domain in full, completed from reference TRBV19 and TRBJ2-5, reads DGGITQSPKYLFRKEGQNVTLSCEQNLNHDAMYWYRQDPGQGLRLIYYSQIVNDFQKGDIAEGYSVSREKKESFPLTVTSAQKNPTAFYLCASSSSLETQYFGPGTRLLVL.

The chain employs TRBV29-1 and TRBJ1-4; a possible D gene is TRBD1 (5 bases). Deletions cut 1 base from V and 4 bases from J, with 10 bases between. The CDR3 sequence is 14 residues long. Germline V gene data show CDR1 as SQVTM and CDR2 as ANQGSEA. CDR3 DNA sequence: TGCAGCGTTGAAGTGGAAGGGGTTAATGAAAAACTGTTTTTT. It translates to CSVEVEGVNEKLFF.